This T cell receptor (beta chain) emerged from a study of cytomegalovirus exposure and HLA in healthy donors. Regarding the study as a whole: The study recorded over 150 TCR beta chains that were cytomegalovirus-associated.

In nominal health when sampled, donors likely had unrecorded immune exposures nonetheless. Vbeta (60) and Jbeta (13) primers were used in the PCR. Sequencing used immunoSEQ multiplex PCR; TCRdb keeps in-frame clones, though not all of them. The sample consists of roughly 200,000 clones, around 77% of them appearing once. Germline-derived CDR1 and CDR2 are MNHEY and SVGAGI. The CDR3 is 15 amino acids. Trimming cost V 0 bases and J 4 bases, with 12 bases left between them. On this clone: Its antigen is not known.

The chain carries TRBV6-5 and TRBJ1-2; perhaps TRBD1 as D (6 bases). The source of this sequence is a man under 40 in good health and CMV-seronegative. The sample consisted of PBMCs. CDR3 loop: CASSYSRGPSYGYTF. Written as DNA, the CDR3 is TGTGCCAGCAGTTACTCCAGGGGACCCAGCTATGGCTACACCTTC.